The next 2 T cell receptor beta chains were all read from a single sample in a study of blood T cells in healthy people across ages. Sample-barcoded 5' priming and a J-beta primer mix drove a second PCR of roughly 7 to 11 cycles. TCRdb re-derived calls from the 5' RACE reads in MiXCR, one entry per CDR3 protein. The sample lists around 1,500,000 distinct CDR3 sequences; roughly 45% were seen once. The sample comprised blood. All receptors come from a woman aged 18-29 years in good health.

This clonotype came up a few times. The V call is TRBV20-1, the J call TRBJ2-1; D is possibly TRBD2 (7 bases). This CDR3 spans 18 amino acids. CDR1 is DFQATT, CDR2 SNEGSKA, per germline (reference sequence). With 5 bases removed from V and 1 base from J, the gap between germline ends came to 24 bases. In DNA form, the CDR3 reads TGCAGTGCTCCCCCGGGGGCGAGCGGGGCTACATCCTACAATGAGCAGTTCTTC. Residues: CSAPPGASGATSYNEQFF.

The chain employs TRBV28 and TRBJ2-7, with 8 bases matching TRBD2. This CDR3 region has 17 residues. Per germline, CDR1 MDHEN and CDR2 SYDVKM. Trimming removed 4 bases from V and 3 bases from J; junction bases left unmatched: 14. The CDR3 bases are TGTGCCAGCAGTTCTGCTGCCCGAGCGCGGGGGGACTACGAGCAGTACTTC. It yields the protein CASSSAARARGDYEQYF.